One and the same sample provided the 29 T cell receptor beta chains below, sequenced in a study of T cell responses to AZD1222 COVID-19 vaccine. The method was immunoSEQ multiplex PCR; TCRdb's version includes in-frame clones alone and lacks a portion of them. The data contain some 140,000 clones, 85% to 90% of them singletons. The material was peripheral blood, obtained on day 0 of AZD1222 vaccination. Receptors originate from an adult in good health.

V and J are TRBV6-5 and TRBJ2-5, with 8 bases fitting TRBD2. The CDR3 runs 14 residues. Per the germline V gene, CDR1 is MNHEY and CDR2 is SVGAGI. J was trimmed by 3 bases and V by 9 bases; bases with no gene match: 9. The CDR3 loop is CASRVGTSKETQYF. In DNA, the CDR3 is TGTGCCAGTCGTGTTGGGACTAGTAAAGAGACCCAGTACTTC.

By proportion, this clone is medium-sized. This rearrangement joins TRBV29-1 to TRBJ2-7; TRBD2 matches 8 bases. CDR3 size: 14 residues. Losses at the gene ends were 3 bases for V and 1 base for J; bases not matched to a gene: 5. Per the germline V gene, CDR1 is SQVTM and CDR2 is ANQGSEA. The CDR3: CSVEGGRPSYEQYF. The CDR3 coding sequence is TGCAGCGTTGAGGGCGGGAGGCCTTCCTACGAGCAGTACTTC.

V usage is TRBV25-1 and J usage is TRBJ1-3; 10 nucleotides align to TRBD1. Germline trimming cut 1 base from V and 3 bases from J; bases unmatched to any gene: 3. CDR3 length: 16 amino acids. Germline CDR1 and CDR2: MGHDK and SYGVNS. The CDR3 bases are TGTGCCAGCAGTGAATGGACAGGGGGGATTGGAAACACCATATATTTT. Translating it yields CASSEWTGGIGNTIYF.

V is TRBV5-1 and J is TRBJ1-4; 7 nucleotides agree with TRBD1. Germline lookup yields CDR1 SGHRS and CDR2 YFSETQ. The CDR3 has 15 amino acids. The trim removed 4 bases at V and 4 bases at J, leaving 7 bases unmatched. CDR3 loop: CASSRTTGINEKLFF. CDR3 DNA sequence: TGCGCCAGCAGCAGAACGACAGGGATTAATGAAAAACTGTTTTTT.

The rearrangement joins TRBV5-1 to TRBJ1-1; a weak D match, TRBD1 (6 bases). From germline, CDR1 is SGHRS and CDR2 YFSETQ. The CDR3 length is 14 residues. V was shortened by 2 bases and J by 2 bases, with 10 bases between the two germline ends. CDR3 bases: TGCGCCAGCAGCTTTCGGGACACTAACACTGAAGCTTTCTTT. This encodes CASSFRDTNTEAFF. Filled out from reference TRBV5-1 and TRBJ1-1, the complete variable domain reads KAGVTQTPRYLIKTRGQQVTLSCSPISGHRSVSWYQQTPGQGLQFLFEYFSETQRNKGNFPGRFSGRQFSNSRSEMNVSTLELGDSALYLCASSFRDTNTEAFFGQGTRLTVV.

This chain joins TRBV14 and TRBJ1-5; 9 nucleotides line up with TRBD1. The V segment lost 4 bases and the J segment 6 bases; nucleotides outside the gene matches: 4. There are 14 residues in the CDR3. From germline, CDR1 is SGHDN and CDR2 FVKESK. DNA for the CDR3: TGTGCCAGCAGCCGGACAGGGGCGGGTCAGCCCCAGCATTTT. It translates to CASSRTGAGQPQHF.

The rearrangement uses TRBV19 and TRBJ1-2; a possible D gene is TRBD1 (6 bases). The V end lost 1 base, the J end lost 5 bases, and 14 bases lay between the germline ends. CDR1 is LNHDA, CDR2 SQIVND, per germline (reference sequence). The CDR3 extends over 15 amino acids. CDR3 DNA: TGTGCCAGTAGTATAGGAGGGGGGCCGGAGTATGGCTACACCTTC. Amino acids: CASSIGGGPEYGYTF.

This clone was detected once. V and J are TRBV19 and TRBJ1-5; D call uncertain. Trimming left V 1 base short and J 6 bases short, with 4 bases between. The CDR3 has 12 residues. The germline gives CDR1 LNHDA, CDR2 SQIVND (reference sequence). This CDR3 is CASSIVGQPQHF. The CDR3 DNA follows: TGTGCCAGTAGTATAGTGGGTCAGCCCCAGCATTTT.

The chain employs TRBV30 and TRBJ1-4; maybe TRBD1 (5 bases). CDR1 and CDR2 from the germline V gene are GTSNPN and SVGIG (reference sequence). V lost 6 bases and J lost 4, with 12 bases in between. The CDR3 runs 13 residues. This chain's CDR3 is CACLGRVNEKLFF. DNA for the CDR3: TGTGCCTGCTTGGGACGGGTTAATGAAAAACTGTTTTTT.

This clone was seen a handful of times. The chain uses TRBV27 and TRBJ1-1; D is ambiguous. The CDR3 spans 10 residues. Deletions cut 3 bases from V and 12 bases from J, with 8 bases between. Germline V lookup: CDR1 MNHEY, CDR2 SMNVEV (reference sequence). The CDR3 DNA follows: TGTGCCAGCAGTTTCTCCCCTACTTTCTTT. Its protein product is CASSFSPTFF.

The chain has TRBV7-3 and TRBJ1-2; 7 nucleotides align to TRBD1. V was pared by 5 bases and J by 0 bases, with 6 bases of the junction left unmatched. This CDR3 region has 15 residues. Per the germline V gene, CDR1 is SGHTA and CDR2 is FQGTGA. In DNA form, the CDR3 reads TGTGCCAGCAGCCCTACGGGACAGACTAACTATGGCTACACCTTC. Its protein product is CASSPTGQTNYGYTF. Full variable domain (outside the CDR3, taken from reference TRBV7-3 and TRBJ1-2): GAGVSQTPSNKVTEKGKYVELRCDPISGHTALYWYRQSLGQGPEFLIYFQGTGAADDSGLPNDRFFAVRPEGSVSTLKIQRTERGDSAVYLCASSPTGQTNYGYTFGSGTRLTVV.

The J gene is TRBJ1-5, the V gene TRBV19; D is perhaps TRBD1 (5 bases). CDR1 and CDR2 (germline): LNHDA, SQIVND (reference sequence). V gave up 4 bases and J gave up 7 bases, with 11 bases separating them. This CDR3 is 13 amino acids long. The CDR3 DNA is TGTGCCAGTAGTACCCCGCAGGGACAGCCCCAGCATTTT. This encodes CASSTPQGQPQHF.

The rearrangement uses TRBV6-5 and TRBJ1-1; maybe TRBD1 (6 bases). V shed 2 bases and J shed 3 bases, with 16 bases lying between them. CDR3 length equals 16 residues. The germline V gene has CDR1 MNHEY and CDR2 SVGAGI. The chain's CDR3 is CASSYVSGGGHTEAFF. CDR3 nucleotides: TGTGCCAGCAGTTACGTTTCGGGGGGCGGCCACACTGAAGCTTTCTTT.

The CDR3, as DNA: TGCGCCAGCAGCTTGGCTACCCGGGCCGGCGGCTATGGCTACACCTTC. It is translated as CASSLATRAGGYGYTF. The chain carries TRBV5-1 and TRBJ1-2; D gene uncertain. V lost 0 bases, J lost 4 bases, and 16 bases lay in between. Germline CDR1 SGHRS, CDR2 YFSETQ. CDR3 length: 16 residues.

This rearrangement joins TRBV27 to TRBJ2-7; D may correspond to TRBD1 or TRBD2 (6 bases each). Germline loops: CDR1 MNHEY, CDR2 SMNVEV (reference sequence). CDR3 size: 17 residues. Trimming stripped 3 bases from V and 3 bases from J, with 21 bases between. This CDR3 is CASSFVRGGRVYYEQYF. The CDR3 DNA is TGTGCCAGCAGTTTTGTCCGTGGGGGGCGAGTATACTACGAGCAGTACTTC.

The rearrangement uses TRBV12-3 or TRBV12-4 and TRBJ1-2, with TRBD1 matching 7 bases. The CDR3 extends over 12 amino acids. V gave up 6 bases and J gave up 5 bases; unmatched junction bases: 3. The CDR3 is CASRGQEYGYTF. CDR3 coding DNA: TGTGCCAGCAGAGGACAGGAATATGGCTACACCTTC.

The rearrangement uses TRBV6-6 and TRBJ2-2, with TRBD2 identical over 14 bases. The CDR3 sequence is 19 residues long. CDR1 MNHNY and CDR2 SVGAGI come from the germline V gene (reference sequence). With 5 bases clipped from V and 7 bases from J, the junction kept 15 bases outside the gene matches. CDR3 in DNA: TGTGCCAGCAGTCAACGGACCGGGACTAGCGGGAGTTTTTACGGGGAGCTGTTTTTT. Its translation: CASSQRTGTSGSFYGELFF.

This rearrangement joins TRBV5-6 to TRBJ2-1, with unresolved D. This CDR3 comprises 14 residues. The germline V gene encodes CDR1 SGHDT and CDR2 YYEEEE. The V end lost 4 bases, the J end lost 0 bases, and 8 bases lay between the germline ends. CDR3 nucleotide sequence: TGTGCCAGCAGCGACTGGAGCTCCTACAATGAGCAGTTCTTC. Amino acids: CASSDWSSYNEQFF.

The chain combines TRBV7-8 with TRBJ1-5, with 7 bases aligning to TRBD1. The J segment lost 0 bases and the V segment lost 5 bases, leaving 10 bases of the junction unmatched. Looked up from germline, CDR1 is SGHVS and CDR2 is FQNEAQ. The CDR3 has 17 amino acids. CDR3 sequence: CASSAAGTANSNQPQHF. The CDR3 coding sequence is TGTGCCAGCAGCGCAGCCGGGACAGCTAATAGCAATCAGCCCCAGCATTTT.

The chain joins TRBV18 to TRBJ1-5; D gene unclear. Trimming removed 4 bases from V and 0 bases from J, with 4 bases in between. The germline V gene has CDR1 KGHSH and CDR2 LQKENI. The CDR3 runs 13 residues. The CDR3 here is CASSHDSNQPQHF. The CDR3 coding sequence is TGTGCCAGCTCACACGATAGCAATCAGCCCCAGCATTTT.

V and J are TRBV2 and TRBJ1-1; D call uncertain. Germline CDR1 and CDR2: SNHLY and FYNNEI. CDR3 length equals 14 residues. Between the trimmed V and J ends, which lost 5 bases and 0 bases, there was a span of 10 bases. CDR3 in DNA: TGTGCCAGCAGTAAAGGCGTAATGAACACTGAAGCTTTCTTT. It yields the protein CASSKGVMNTEAFF.

The rearrangement uses TRBV7-7 and TRBJ2-6, with D tentatively TRBD1 or TRBD2 (5 bases each). This CDR3 comprises 15 residues. Trimming stripped 3 bases from V and 2 bases from J, with 8 bases between. From germline, CDR1 is SSHAT and CDR2 FNYEAQ (reference sequence). CDR3 sequence (DNA): TGTGCCAGCAGCTTGGGACGAGCTGGGGCCAACGTCCTGACTTTC. Translating gives CASSLGRAGANVLTF.

This rearrangement joins TRBV5-5 to TRBJ1-2, with D possibly matching TRBD1 (6 bases). V lost 0 bases and J 7 bases, leaving 16 bases between the germline ends. CDR3 length: 15 amino acids. CDR1 is SGHKS and CDR2 is YYEKEE in the germline V gene (reference sequence). This chain's CDR3 is CASSLVVAGERGYTF. The CDR3 nucleotides read TGTGCCAGCAGCTTGGTCGTGGCAGGGGAACGTGGCTACACCTTC.

This chain links TRBV28 with TRBJ1-2; 8 bases line up with TRBD1. Germline lookup yields CDR1 MDHEN and CDR2 SYDVKM. CDR3 length: 13 amino acids. V was pared by 6 bases and J by 7 bases, with 7 bases of the junction left unmatched. The CDR3 DNA reads as TGTGCCAGCAGCCTGGACAGGGAACGTGGCTACACCTTC. Protein: CASSLDRERGYTF.

The chain couples TRBV27 to TRBJ2-1; the D gene is possibly TRBD1 (6 bases). The germline V gene has CDR1 MNHEY and CDR2 SMNVEV (reference sequence). With 4 bases removed from V and 8 bases from J, the gap between germline ends came to 15 bases. CDR3 length equals 14 residues. CDR3 nucleotide sequence: TGTGCCAGCAGTTCTACAGGGCTGCGAGATGAGCAGTTCTTC. Residues: CASSSTGLRDEQFF.

V is TRBV28 and J is TRBJ1-5; the D gene is possibly TRBD1 (5 bases). The CDR3 is 17 residues long. Germline V gene data show CDR1 as MDHEN and CDR2 as SYDVKM. V was trimmed by 3 bases and J by 6 bases, leaving 21 bases between them. This chain's CDR3 is CASSFLEGFKRVQPQHF. DNA for the CDR3: TGTGCCAGCAGTTTCTTAGAGGGGTTTAAGAGGGTTCAGCCCCAGCATTTT.

This clone occurred once. The chain couples TRBV10-2 to TRBJ1-2, with 7 bases fitting TRBD1. Trimming cost V 3 bases and J 4 bases; bases outside gene matches: 11. In germline, CDR1 is WSHSY, CDR2 SAAADI. The CDR3 is 16 amino acids. CDR3 loop: CASSDGQALSPYGYTF. CDR3 sequence (DNA): TGCGCCAGCAGTGACGGACAGGCTCTCTCCCCCTATGGCTACACCTTC.

The rearrangement links TRBV6-5 to TRBJ1-2; maybe TRBD1 (6 bases). The V and J ends lost 2 bases and 6 bases respectively, with 10 bases between them. The length of the CDR3 is 13 residues. Looked up from germline, CDR1 is MNHEY and CDR2 is SVGAGI. In nucleotides, the CDR3 is TGTGCCAGCAGTTACATAGGGGGAGATGGCTACACCTTC. This encodes CASSYIGGDGYTF.

The CDR3 sequence is CASHSGTANTGELFF. The CDR3 nucleotides read TGCGCCAGTCATAGCGGGACCGCGAACACCGGGGAGCTGTTTTTT. The chain links TRBV10-1 to TRBJ2-2; TRBD2 matches 8 bases. The V gene's germline CDR1 is WNHNN and CDR2 SYGVQD (reference sequence). CDR3 length: 15 residues. The trim removed 9 bases at V and 0 bases at J, leaving 6 bases unmatched.